This note documents a single TCR beta chain sequence. Its antigen is still unknown. It has no much larger one-base neighbor in the sample; base qualities were not kept. Libraries were prepared through the immunoSEQ multiplex PCR assay. Here the immuneACCESS table is served through TCRdb, limited to in-frame sequences with V and J called. Missing clones are a known gap in these copies; in checked studies unresolved V genes cover under half, and the rest lacks a known reason. This sample is represented by roughly 32,000 clones; about 88% of them were singletons. Jointly, the top ten make up 1.5% to 2% of the sample. The data are from a study of control samples from healthy donors and cancer patients (dated by TCRdb to 2020 to 2021). Based on the germline V gene (reference sequence), the CDR1 and CDR2 sequences are LGHDT and YNNKEL. The CDR3 goes from the cysteine to the phenylalanine over 18 residues. Only CDR3 DNA is held: 54 bases, read in frame from base 1. A distance of 17 bases separates the germline ends of V and J, which lose 0 bases and 3 bases respectively.

Sequencing was carried out using PBMCs. The sequence joins TRBV3-1 (or the pseudogene TRBV3-2) to TRBJ2-2; the D gene is perhaps TRBD1 or TRBD2, as each covers 5 bases. This TCR derives from a woman in her thirties or forties with lung cancer. The CDR3 corresponds to CASSQEGDGGGHTGELFF. Here is the DNA: TGTGCCAGCAGCCAAGAGGGTGACGGTGGGGGTCACACCGGGGAGCTGTTTTTT.